This T cell receptor beta chain is from a study of molecular identifiers for immune sequencing clone quantification. Preparation methods for the bulk TCR libraries were those previously described, with listed TCR primers. MiXCR, run by TCRdb on the PCR reads, gives a single entry per CDR3 protein. The repertoire includes under 650,000 distinct CDR3 sequences, 15% to 20% of them detected once, and 0.85% sits in the top ten. Regarding this clonotype: Its antigen remains unknown.

The V end lost 6 bases, the J end lost 5 bases, and 13 bases lay between the germline ends. The CDR3 consists of 13 residues. Input for naive CD8 libraries was about 18,000 to 1,100,000 sorted cells; the RNA fraction used was 10%, 30% or 50%. Findings of the study overall: Clones that had above 20 RNA copies took up over 98% of effector molecules but under 1% in naive cells. One million naive cells reportedly did not prevent detection of spiked Jurkat TCR RNA from one cell.

The TCR was taken from a human donor in good health. Some libraries in this study had Jurkat cell RNA spiked in. The genes are TRBV12-3 or TRBV12-4 and TRBJ2-5; tentatively, D is TRBD2 (6 bases). Sequencing was performed on naive CD8+ T cells from blood, with Jurkat cell RNA spiked in. The sample's subset: FACS-sorted CD8+CD4-CCR7+CD45RA+ naive T cells. This chain's CDR3 is CASSRRGWETQYF. CDR3 DNA: TGTGCCAGCAGCCGGAGGGGTTGGGAGACCCAGTACTTC.